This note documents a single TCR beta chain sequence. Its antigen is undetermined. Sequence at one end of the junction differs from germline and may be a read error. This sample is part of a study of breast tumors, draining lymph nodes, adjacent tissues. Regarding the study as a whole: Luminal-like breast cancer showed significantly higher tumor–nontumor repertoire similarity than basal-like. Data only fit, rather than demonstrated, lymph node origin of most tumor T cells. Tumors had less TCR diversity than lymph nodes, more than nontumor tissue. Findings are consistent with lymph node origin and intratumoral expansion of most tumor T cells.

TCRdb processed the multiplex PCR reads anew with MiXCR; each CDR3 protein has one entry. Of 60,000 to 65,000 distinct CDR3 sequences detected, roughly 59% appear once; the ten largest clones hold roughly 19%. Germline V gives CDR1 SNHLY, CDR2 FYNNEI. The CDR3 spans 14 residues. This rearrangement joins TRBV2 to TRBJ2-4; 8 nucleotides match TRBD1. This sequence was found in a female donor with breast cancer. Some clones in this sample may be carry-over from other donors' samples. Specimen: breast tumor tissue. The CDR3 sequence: CASSNQGAKNIQDF. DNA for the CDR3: TGTGCCAGCAGCAATCAGGGGGCGAAAAACATTCAGGACTTC.